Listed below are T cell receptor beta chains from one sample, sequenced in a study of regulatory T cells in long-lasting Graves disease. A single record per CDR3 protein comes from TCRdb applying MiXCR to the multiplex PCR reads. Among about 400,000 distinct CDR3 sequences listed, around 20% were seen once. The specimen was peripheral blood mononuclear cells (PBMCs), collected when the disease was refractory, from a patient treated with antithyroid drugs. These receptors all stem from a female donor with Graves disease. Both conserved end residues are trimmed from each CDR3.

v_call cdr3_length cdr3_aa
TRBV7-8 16 AGSLEHNPFWGNQPQH
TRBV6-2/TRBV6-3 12 ASMPTGAAYEQY
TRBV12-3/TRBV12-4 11 ASSSGFLYEQY
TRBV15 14 ATSREGPEALYEQY
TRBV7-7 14 ASSLVAGGDTGELF
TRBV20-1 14 SAREVVGKNTGELF
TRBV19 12 AIWDRDGTGELF
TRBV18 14 ASSPPTSGRPYEQY
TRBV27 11 ASSFGLGYEQY
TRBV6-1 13 ASSLGTPYQETQY
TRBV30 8 AWSGNTIY
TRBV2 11 ALGSGRGETQY
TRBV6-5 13 ASSYSTGTSYEQY
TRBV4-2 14 ASSPEPVGDTGELF
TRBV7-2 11 ASSLAPLSPLH
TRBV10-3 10 AIRGEGSPLH
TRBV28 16 AENAGTLSQNRNQPQH
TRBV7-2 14 ASSFQGGWAKNIQY
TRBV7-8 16 ASSFRDSYPISGNTIY
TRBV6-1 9 ASMRGNIQY
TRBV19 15 ASSTGQGGVINQPQH
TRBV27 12 ASSSYQGSGELF
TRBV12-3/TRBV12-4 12 ASSLAGNTGELF
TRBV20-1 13 SARDRWGIQETQY
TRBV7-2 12 ASSLGPYNSPLH
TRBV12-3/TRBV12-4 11 ASSLGTSGRQY
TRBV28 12 ASTETNTYNEQF
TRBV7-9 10 ASSPSSETQY
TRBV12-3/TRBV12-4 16 ASSFITSGNPNTGELF
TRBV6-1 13 ASSGSDRWNTEAF
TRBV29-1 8 SVVQGYTF
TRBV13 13 ASSLSGHTSYEQY
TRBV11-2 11 ASSLEVNQPQH
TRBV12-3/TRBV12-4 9 ASSLENIQY
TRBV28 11 ASSLRNSYEQY
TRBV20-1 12 SARARSDGTEAF
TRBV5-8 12 ASSLARGAYEQY
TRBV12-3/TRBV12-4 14 ASSSGTGKGQETQY
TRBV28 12 ASSLGGFVYEQY
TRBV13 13 ASSQTDIFGTEAF
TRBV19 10 ASSIGWAEAF
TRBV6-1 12 ASRRTGSLGGYT
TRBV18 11 ASSLDSGTEAF
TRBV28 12 ASSFEQGADEQY
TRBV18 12 ASSRDLPLATQY
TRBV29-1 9 SVDGFTEAF
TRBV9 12 ASSPAQNYYEQY
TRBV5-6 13 ASSPRGSPNTEAF
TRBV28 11 ASSGTWGTEAF
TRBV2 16 ASSDMAALSLSTYEQY